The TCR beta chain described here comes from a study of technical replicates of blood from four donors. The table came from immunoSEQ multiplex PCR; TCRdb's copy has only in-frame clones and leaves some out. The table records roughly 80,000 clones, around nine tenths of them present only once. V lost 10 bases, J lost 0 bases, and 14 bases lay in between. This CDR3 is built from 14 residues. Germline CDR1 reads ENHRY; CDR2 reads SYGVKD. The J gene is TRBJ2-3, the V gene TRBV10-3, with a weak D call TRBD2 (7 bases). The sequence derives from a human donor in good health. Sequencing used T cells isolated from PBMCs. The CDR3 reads CATGGTTSTDTQYF. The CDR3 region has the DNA TGTGCCACCGGGGGGACAACTAGCACAGATACGCAGTATTTT.